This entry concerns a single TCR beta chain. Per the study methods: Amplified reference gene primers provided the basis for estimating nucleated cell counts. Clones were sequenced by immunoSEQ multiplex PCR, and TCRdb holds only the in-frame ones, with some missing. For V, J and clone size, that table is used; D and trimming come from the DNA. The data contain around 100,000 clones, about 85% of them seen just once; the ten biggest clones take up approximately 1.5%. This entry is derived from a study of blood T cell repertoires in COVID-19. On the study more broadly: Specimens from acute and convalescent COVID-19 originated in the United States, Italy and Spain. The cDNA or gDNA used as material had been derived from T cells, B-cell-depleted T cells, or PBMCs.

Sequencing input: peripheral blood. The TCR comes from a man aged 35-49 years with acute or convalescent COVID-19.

CDR3 nucleotides: TGTGCCAGCAACCCTGGACTAGCGGGAGTGGAGCAGTTCTTC. Amino acids: CASNPGLAGVEQFF. The rearrangement joins TRBV9 to TRBJ2-1, with 13 bases fitting TRBD2. V lost 6 bases and J lost 10; bases outside the gene matches: 7. Germline V gene sequence: CDR1 SGDLS, CDR2 YYNGEE. The CDR3 is made up of 14 amino acids.